Here is one TCR beta chain with its context. This CDR3 is 12 amino acids long. V lost 0 bases, J lost 6 bases, and 6 bases lay in between. The germline CDR1 and CDR2 sequences are MNHNS and SASEGT. This specimen belongs to a study of blood T cell repertoires in COVID-19. Study-level background: Samples taken during acute and convalescent COVID-19 were collected in the United States, Italy and Spain. T cells, B-cell-depleted T cells, or PBMCs supplied cDNA or gDNA.

Per the original methods: Reference gene primer amplification in the assay estimated nucleated cell counts. The protocol was immunoSEQ multiplex PCR, while the TCRdb copy is restricted to in-frame clones and leaves out a portion. The D gene and trimming were derived from the DNA, and the V and J assignments and clone size from that table. The sample has about 210,000 clones, 81% seen once. This receptor was obtained from a woman in her 50s with acute COVID-19. The chain is built from TRBV6-1 and TRBJ2-7; D ambiguous. Material for sequencing was PBMCs or T cells enriched from blood (not recorded which). The CDR3 sequence: CASSEAGREQYF. The CDR3 nucleotides are TGTGCCAGCAGTGAAGCTGGCCGCGAGCAGTACTTC.